Listed below are T cell receptor beta chains from one sample, sequenced in a study of blood T cell repertoires in COVID-19. Profiling relied on immunoSEQ multiplex PCR, and the TCRdb table lists in-frame clones only, not all of them. The sample gives some 390,000 clones, around 87% of which show up once; about 2.3% is in the top ten. The source material was peripheral blood. The receptor source for this set is a woman aged 60 to 75 with COVID-19, enrolled during active disease. The CDR3 runs from the conserved cysteine through the conserved F or W. The order of the fields is V gene, D gene, J gene, CDR3 protein. The D gene is left open where the match is weak.

V: TRBV7-9; D: TRBD1; J: TRBJ1-4; CDR3: CASSLLPGQGNEKLFF
V: TRBV9; D: TRBD2; J: TRBJ2-1; CDR3: CASSGTGGMGNEQFF
V: TRBV6-4; D: .; J: TRBJ1-5; CDR3: CASSTSGVDNQPQHF
V: TRBV5-1; D: .; J: TRBJ2-7; CDR3: CASSFGASYEQYF
V: TRBV6-1; D: .; J: TRBJ2-3; CDR3: CASSEPGLTDTQYF
V: TRBV11-3; D: .; J: TRBJ2-1; CDR3: CASSLGRPVNYNEQFF
V: TRBV2; D: TRBD2; J: TRBJ2-3; CDR3: CASSAGTSGTDTQYF
V: TRBV7-2; D: TRBD1; J: TRBJ1-5; CDR3: CASSSRGLGTQPQHF
V: TRBV6-5; D: .; J: TRBJ2-7; CDR3: CASNQGYMDEQYF
V: TRBV15; D: TRBD1; J: TRBJ2-1; CDR3: CATSGQVTTYNEQFF
V: TRBV6-2/TRBV6-3; D: .; J: TRBJ1-5; CDR3: CASSSQGYNQPQHF
V: TRBV19; D: TRBD1; J: TRBJ1-5; CDR3: CASSITGQGQPQHF
V: TRBV6-5; D: TRBD1; J: TRBJ1-5; CDR3: CASSLDRVQPQHF